The sequence of this T cell receptor (beta chain) was determined in a study of blood T cell repertoires in COVID-19. Across the whole study: Donors in the United States, Italy and Spain gave samples during acute or convalescent COVID-19.

Original analysis: Amplification of reference gene primers was used by the study to estimate nucleated cell counts. Some clones are missing from TCRdb's copy, which holds only in-frame ones; the method was immunoSEQ multiplex PCR. D and trimming come from the DNA, and the V and J calls and clone size come from that table. The sample has roughly 190,000 clones; around nine tenths are singletons. The CDR3 sequence is 14 residues long. This receptor was obtained from a man aged 55 to 69 with active or convalescent COVID-19. The sequenced sample consisted of peripheral blood. The chain employs TRBV7-5 and TRBJ2-7; TRBD1 is taken as the D call from the table, unchecked against the DNA. TRBV7-5 corresponds to a pseudogene. This CDR3 is CVRSLPRQPSEQYF. Here the CDR3 DNA reads TGTGTCAGAAGCTTACCCCGACAGCCCTCCGAGCAGTACTTC.